This record covers a single T cell receptor beta chain. The record originates from a study of T cell responses to AZD1222 COVID-19 vaccine. The repertoire was sequenced with immunoSEQ multiplex PCR; TCRdb's copy has only in-frame clones and lacks some. The table shows some 99,000 clones, with approximately 87% occurring only once. The CDR3 sequence is 16 residues long. The ends were cut back, 0 bases at V and 0 bases at J, with 12 bases in the middle. In germline, CDR1 is SGHRS, CDR2 YFSETQ. Here the sequenced sample was peripheral blood, taken 28 days after the second AZD1222 dose. This chain uses TRBV5-1 with TRBJ2-5; possibly TRBD2 for D (6 bases). This receptor was identified in an adult who received the AZD1222 COVID-19 vaccine. CDR3: CASSLADRLDQETQYF. The DNA for the CDR3 is TGCGCCAGCAGCTTGGCTGACAGACTAGACCAAGAGACCCAGTACTTC.